This T cell receptor (beta chain) appears in the sequencing data of a study of T cell repertoires in cytomegalovirus infection. The CDR3 loop spans 16 amino acids. V lost 3 bases and J lost 0, with 14 bases in between. MiXCR, run by TCRdb on the reads, gives a single entry per CDR3 protein. The top ten clones hold about 21% of a sample with a few hundred thousand distinct CDR3 sequences, 22% of them seen once. This clonotype appeared many times. Its antigen remains unidentified. The sample in question was cultured PBMCs, obtained from culture after CMV antigen stimulation. The TCR originated in a human donor in good health (CMV status not recorded). Some clones in this sample may be carry-over from other donors' samples. This rearrangement joins TRBV12-3 or TRBV12-4 to TRBJ1-1; D is possibly TRBD1 (5 bases). CDR3 sequence: CASSLTAGPMNTEAFF. CDR3 bases: TGTGCCAGCAGTTTGACGGCAGGGCCGATGAACACTGAAGCTTTCTTT.